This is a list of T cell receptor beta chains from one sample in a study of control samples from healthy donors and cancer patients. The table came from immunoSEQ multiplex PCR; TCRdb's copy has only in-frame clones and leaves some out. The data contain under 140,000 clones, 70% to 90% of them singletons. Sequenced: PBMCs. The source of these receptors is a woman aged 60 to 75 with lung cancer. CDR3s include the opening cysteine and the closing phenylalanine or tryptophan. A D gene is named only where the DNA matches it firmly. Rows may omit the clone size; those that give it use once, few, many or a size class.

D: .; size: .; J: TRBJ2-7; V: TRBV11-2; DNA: TGTGCCAGCAGCTTAGGGCTAGCTGACTCCTACGAGCAGTACTTC; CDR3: CASSLGLADSYEQYF
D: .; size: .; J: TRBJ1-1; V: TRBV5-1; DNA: TGCGCCAGCAGCTTGAGCCCGGGGGGGGGCACTGAAGCTTTCTTT; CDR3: CASSLSPGGGTEAFF
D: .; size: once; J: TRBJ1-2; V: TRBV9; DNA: TGTGCCAGCAGCGTAGACCCAACAGGGACTAACTATGGCTACACCTTC; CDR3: CASSVDPTGTNYGYTF
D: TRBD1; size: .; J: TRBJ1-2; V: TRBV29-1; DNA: TGCAGCGTTGATCAGGGGGGGCGGTTGTATGGCTACACCTTC; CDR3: CSVDQGGRLYGYTF
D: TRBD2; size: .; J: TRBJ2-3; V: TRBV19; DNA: TGTGCCAGTAGTTACTCGACTAGCGGGGTGACAGATACGCAGTATTTT; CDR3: CASSYSTSGVTDTQYF
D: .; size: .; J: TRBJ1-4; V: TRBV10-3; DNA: TGTGCCACCCGAGCGGGCCGGACGGCTAATGAAAAACTGTTTTTT; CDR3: CATRAGRTANEKLFF
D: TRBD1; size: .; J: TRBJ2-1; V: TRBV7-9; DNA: TGTGCCAGCAGCCCCGGGCCGGACAGGGGGGCCCTCTACAATGAGCAGTTCTTC; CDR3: CASSPGPDRGALYNEQFF
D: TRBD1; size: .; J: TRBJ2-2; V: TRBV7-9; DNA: TGTGCCAGCAGCACCCAGGGGGCCTACACCGGGGAGCTGTTTTTT; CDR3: CASSTQGAYTGELFF
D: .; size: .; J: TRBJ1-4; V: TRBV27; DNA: TGTGCCAGCAGTGGGGGCGGGGGGGAAAAACTGTTTTTT; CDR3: CASSGGGGEKLFF
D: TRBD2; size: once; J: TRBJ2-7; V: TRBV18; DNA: TGTGCCAGCTCACCACCCCTTAGCGGGGGGGTTGGCGAGCAGTACTTC; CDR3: CASSPPLSGGVGEQYF
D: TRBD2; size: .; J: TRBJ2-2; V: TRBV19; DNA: TGTGCCACTAGCGGACTAGCGGGACCCTCGAACACCGGGGAGCTGTTTTTT; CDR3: CATSGLAGPSNTGELFF
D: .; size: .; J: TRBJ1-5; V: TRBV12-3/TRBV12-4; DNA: TGTGCCAGCAGTTTAGCTGGTCAGCCCCAGCATTTT; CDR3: CASSLAGQPQHF
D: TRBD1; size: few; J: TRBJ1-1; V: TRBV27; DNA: TGTGCCAGCAGACAGGGGGCTTTGAACACTGAAGCTTTCTTT; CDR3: CASRQGALNTEAFF
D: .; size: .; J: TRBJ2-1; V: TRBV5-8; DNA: TGTGCCACGTATCTGCACGAGCAGTTCTTC; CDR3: CATYLHEQFF
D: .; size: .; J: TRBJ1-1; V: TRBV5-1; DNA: TGCGCCAGCAGCTTGGGTCAGGCAGGGACTGAAGCTTTCTTT; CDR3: CASSLGQAGTEAFF
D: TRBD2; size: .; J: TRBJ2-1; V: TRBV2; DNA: TGTGCCAGCAGTGCCTTACTAGCGGGGGGCGAGCAGTTCTTC; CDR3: CASSALLAGGEQFF
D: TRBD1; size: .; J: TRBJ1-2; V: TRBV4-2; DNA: TGTGCCAGCAGCCAAACTGACAGGGACGGCTATGGCTACACCTTC; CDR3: CASSQTDRDGYGYTF
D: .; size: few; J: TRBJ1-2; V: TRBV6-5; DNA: TGTGCCAGCAGTTACAGTTACGGAAACCTTGGGCGCTACACCTTC; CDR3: CASSYSYGNLGRYTF
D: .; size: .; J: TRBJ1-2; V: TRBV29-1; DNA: TGCAGCGTTCCAACTATACAGGGAAACTATGGCTACACCTTC; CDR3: CSVPTIQGNYGYTF
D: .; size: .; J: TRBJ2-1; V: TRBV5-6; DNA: TGTGCCAGCAGCTTGGTTTCCAGCAATGAGCAGTTCTTC; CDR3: CASSLVSSNEQFF
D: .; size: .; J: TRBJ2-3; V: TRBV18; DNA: TGTGCCAGCTCACCTAGCGGGACAGGGAGCACAGATACGCAGTATTTT; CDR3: CASSPSGTGSTDTQYF
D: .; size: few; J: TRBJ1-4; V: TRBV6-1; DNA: TGTGCCAGCAGTGTAACTTCTGGGCCCGGGACTATTGAAAAACTGTTTTTT; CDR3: CASSVTSGPGTIEKLFF
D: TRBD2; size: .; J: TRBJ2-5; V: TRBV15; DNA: TGTGCCACCAGCAGCAGCGGGGGGGCAGAGACCCAGTACTTC; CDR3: CATSSSGGAETQYF
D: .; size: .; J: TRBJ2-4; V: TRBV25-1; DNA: TGTGCCAGCAGTTTATCGGGACTAGCCAAAAACATTCAGTACTTC; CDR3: CASSLSGLAKNIQYF
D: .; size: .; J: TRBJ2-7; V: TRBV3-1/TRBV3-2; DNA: TGTGCCAGCAGACCGGGGACCGATAGCTCCTACGAGCAGTACTTC; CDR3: CASRPGTDSSYEQYF
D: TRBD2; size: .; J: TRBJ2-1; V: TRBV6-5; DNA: TGTGCCAGCAGCCGGGGACTAGTCTCCTACAATGAGCAGTTCTTC; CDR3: CASSRGLVSYNEQFF
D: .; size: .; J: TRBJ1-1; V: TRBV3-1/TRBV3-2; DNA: TGTGCCAGCAGCCAAGTCAAGGGGACTGAAGCTTTCTTT; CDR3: CASSQVKGTEAFF
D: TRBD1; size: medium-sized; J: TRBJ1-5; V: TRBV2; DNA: TGTGCCAGCAGTGAAGGGTTGATGGGACAGTTAGGGCGTAATCAGCCCCAGCATTTT; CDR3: CASSEGLMGQLGRNQPQHF
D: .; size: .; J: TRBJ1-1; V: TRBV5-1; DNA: TGCGCCAGCTCCGTGGAAGGGGTGGGCACTGAAGCTTTCTTT; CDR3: CASSVEGVGTEAFF
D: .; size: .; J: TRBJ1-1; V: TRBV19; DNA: TGTGCCAGTATCCACTCGGGGGGGGCGGCTGAAGCTTTCTTT; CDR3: CASIHSGGAAEAFF
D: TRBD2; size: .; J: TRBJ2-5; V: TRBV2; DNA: TGTGCCAGCAGGGTAATGGCTAGCGGGGGGGGAGAGACCCAGTACTTC; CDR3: CASRVMASGGGETQYF
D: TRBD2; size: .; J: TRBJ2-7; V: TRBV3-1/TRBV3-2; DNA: TGTGCCAGCAGCCTAGCCCCGGGACTAGACACCTACGAGCAGTACTTC; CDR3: CASSLAPGLDTYEQYF
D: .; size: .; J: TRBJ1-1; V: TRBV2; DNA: TGTGCCAGCAGTGTTGAGGGGGAAACTGAAGCTTTCTTT; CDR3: CASSVEGETEAFF
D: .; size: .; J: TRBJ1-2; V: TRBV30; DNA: TGTGCCTGTGGACAGTTAGTCTATGGCTACACCTTC; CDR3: CACGQLVYGYTF
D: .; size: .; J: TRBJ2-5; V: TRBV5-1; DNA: TGCGCCAGCAGCTTGAGCCCCGGAGGGGGCGGAGAGACCCAGTACTTC; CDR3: CASSLSPGGGGETQYF
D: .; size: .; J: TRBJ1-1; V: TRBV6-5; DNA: TGTGCCAGCCATACTCAGGCGGGGAGCACTGAAGCTTTCTTT; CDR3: CASHTQAGSTEAFF
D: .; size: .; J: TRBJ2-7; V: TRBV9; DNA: TGTGCCAGCAGCGTAGCGGGGGTGAACGAGCAGTACTTC; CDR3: CASSVAGVNEQYF
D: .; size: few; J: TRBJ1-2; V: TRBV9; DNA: TGTGCCAGCAGCGTAGTATCCAGGGCTACCTATGGCTACACCTTC; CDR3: CASSVVSRATYGYTF
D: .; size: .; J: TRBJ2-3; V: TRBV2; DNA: TGTGCCAGCAGTAAAGTGGGGGTCACAGATACGCAGTATTTT; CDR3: CASSKVGVTDTQYF
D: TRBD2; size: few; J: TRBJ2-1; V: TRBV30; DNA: TGTGCCCTGACTAGCGGGAACTACAATGAGCAGTTCTTC; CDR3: CALTSGNYNEQFF
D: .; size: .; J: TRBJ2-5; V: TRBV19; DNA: TGTGCCAGTAGTATATCGGCAGTCCAAGAGACCCAGTACTTC; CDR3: CASSISAVQETQYF
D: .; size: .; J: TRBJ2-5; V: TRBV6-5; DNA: TGTGCCAGCAGTTACCAGGGGGGTAATCAAGAGACCCAGTACTTC; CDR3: CASSYQGGNQETQYF
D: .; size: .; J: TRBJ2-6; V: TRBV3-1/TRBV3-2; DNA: TGTGCCAGCAGCTCTGCCCGAGCCGTATCTGGGGCCAACGTCCTGACTTTC; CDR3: CASSSARAVSGANVLTF
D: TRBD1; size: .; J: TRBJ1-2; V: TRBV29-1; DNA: TGCAGCGTTGGGACAGGGGCGTATGGCTACACCTTC; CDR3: CSVGTGAYGYTF
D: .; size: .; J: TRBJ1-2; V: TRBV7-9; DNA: TGTGCCAGCAGCTTACGCAGGGACCTATATGGCTACACCTTC; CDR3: CASSLRRDLYGYTF
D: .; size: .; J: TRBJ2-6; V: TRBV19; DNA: TGTGCCAGTACCCAGGGGTCCGGGGCCAACGTCCTGACTTTC; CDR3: CASTQGSGANVLTF
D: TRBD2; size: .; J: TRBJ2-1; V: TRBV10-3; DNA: TGTGCCATCGGAAAACTAGCGGATACTTCCTACAATGAGCAGTTCTTC; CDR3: CAIGKLADTSYNEQFF
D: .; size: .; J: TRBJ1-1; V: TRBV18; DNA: TGTGCCAGCTCAGCGGCAGGGTCCATGAACACTGAAGCTTTCTTT; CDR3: CASSAAGSMNTEAFF
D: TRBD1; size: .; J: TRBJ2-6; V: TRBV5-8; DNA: TGTGCCAGCAGCTTGGACGACAGGGTTGGGGCCAACGTCCTGACTTTC; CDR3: CASSLDDRVGANVLTF
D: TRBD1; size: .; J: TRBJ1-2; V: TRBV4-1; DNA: TGCGCCAGCAGCCAAGATTTGGACAGGGGTATTCGTTATGGCTACACCTTC; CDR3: CASSQDLDRGIRYGYTF
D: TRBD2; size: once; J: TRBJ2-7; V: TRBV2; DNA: TGTGCCAGCCAAAGCGGGAGGAACGCCTACGAGCAGTACTTC; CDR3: CASQSGRNAYEQYF
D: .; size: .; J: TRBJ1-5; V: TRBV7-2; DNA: TGTGCCAGCAGCTCCTCAGGGTTGGAGCGGCCCCAGCATTTT; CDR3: CASSSSGLERPQHF
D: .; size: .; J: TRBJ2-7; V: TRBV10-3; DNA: TGTGCCATCAGTGAGTCGACGGGGGAAGGGGAGCAGTACTTC; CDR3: CAISESTGEGEQYF
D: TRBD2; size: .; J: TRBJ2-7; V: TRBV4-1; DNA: TGCGCCAGCAGCCAAGAGGCGGGGGGTTACGAGCAGTACTTC; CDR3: CASSQEAGGYEQYF
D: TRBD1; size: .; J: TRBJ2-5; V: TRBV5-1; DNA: TGCGCCAGCAGCATTGGGACAGGTGTCCCCCAAGTTGAGACCCAGTACTTC; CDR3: CASSIGTGVPQVETQYF
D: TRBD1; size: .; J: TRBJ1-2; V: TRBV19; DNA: TGTGCCAGTAGCCGAACGACAGGGAGGCGGATCTACGGCTACACCTTC; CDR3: CASSRTTGRRIYGYTF
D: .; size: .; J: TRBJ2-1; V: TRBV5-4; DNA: TGTGCCAGCAGCTCCCGGTCGCTCAATGAGCAGTTCTTC; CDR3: CASSSRSLNEQFF
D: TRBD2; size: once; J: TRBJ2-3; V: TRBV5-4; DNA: TGTGCCAGCAGCCGGACTAGCGGGGGGGCTCTGACAGATACGCAGTATTTT; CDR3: CASSRTSGGALTDTQYF